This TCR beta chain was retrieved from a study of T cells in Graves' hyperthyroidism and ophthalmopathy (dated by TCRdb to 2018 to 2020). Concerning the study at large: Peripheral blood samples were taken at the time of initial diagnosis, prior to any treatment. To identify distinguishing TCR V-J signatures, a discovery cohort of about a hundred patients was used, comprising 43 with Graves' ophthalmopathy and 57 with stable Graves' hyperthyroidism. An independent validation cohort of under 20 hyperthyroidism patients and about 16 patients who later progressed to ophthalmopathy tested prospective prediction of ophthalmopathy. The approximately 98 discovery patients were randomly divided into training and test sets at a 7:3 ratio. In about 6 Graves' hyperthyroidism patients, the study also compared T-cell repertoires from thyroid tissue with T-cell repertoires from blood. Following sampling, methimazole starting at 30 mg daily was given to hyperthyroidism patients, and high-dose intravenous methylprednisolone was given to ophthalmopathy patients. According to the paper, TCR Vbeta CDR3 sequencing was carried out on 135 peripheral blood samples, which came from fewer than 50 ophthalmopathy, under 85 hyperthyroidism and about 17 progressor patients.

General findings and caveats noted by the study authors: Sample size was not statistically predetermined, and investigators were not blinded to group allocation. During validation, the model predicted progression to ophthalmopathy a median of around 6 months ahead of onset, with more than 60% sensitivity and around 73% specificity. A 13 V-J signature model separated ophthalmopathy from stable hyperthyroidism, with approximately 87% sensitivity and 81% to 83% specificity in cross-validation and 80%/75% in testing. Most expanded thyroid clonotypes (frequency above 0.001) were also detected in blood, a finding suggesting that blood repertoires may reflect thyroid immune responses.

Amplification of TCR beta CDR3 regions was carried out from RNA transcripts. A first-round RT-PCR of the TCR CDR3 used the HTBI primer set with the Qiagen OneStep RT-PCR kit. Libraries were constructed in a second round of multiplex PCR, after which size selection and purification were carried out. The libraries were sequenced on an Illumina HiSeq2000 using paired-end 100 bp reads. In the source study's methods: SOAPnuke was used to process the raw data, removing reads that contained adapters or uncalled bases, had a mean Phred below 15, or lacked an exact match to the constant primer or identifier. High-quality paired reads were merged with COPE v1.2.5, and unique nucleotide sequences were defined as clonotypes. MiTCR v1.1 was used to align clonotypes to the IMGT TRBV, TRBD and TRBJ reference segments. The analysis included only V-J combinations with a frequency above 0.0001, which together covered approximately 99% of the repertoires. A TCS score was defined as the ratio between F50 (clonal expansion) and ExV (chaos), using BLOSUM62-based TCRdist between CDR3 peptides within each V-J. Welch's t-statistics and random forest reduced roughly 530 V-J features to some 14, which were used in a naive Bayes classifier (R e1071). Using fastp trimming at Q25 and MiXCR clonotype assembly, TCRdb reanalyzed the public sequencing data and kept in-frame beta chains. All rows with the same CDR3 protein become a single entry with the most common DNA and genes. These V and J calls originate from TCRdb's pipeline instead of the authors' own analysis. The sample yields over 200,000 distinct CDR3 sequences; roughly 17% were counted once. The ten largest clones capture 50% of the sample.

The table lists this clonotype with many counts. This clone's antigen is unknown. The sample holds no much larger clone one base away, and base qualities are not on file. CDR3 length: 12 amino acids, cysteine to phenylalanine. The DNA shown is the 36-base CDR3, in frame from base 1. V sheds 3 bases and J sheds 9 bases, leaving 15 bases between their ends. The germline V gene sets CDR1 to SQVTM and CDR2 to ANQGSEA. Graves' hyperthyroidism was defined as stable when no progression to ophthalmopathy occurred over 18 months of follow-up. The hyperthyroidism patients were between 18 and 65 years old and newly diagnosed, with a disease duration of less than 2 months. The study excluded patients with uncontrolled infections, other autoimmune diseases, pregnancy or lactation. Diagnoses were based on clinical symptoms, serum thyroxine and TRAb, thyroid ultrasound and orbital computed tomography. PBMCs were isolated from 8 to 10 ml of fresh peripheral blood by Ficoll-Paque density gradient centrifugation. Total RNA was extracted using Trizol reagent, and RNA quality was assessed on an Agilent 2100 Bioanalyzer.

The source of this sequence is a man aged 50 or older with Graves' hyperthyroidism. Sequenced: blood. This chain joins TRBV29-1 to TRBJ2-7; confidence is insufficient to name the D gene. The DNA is TGCAGCGTTGACCTCGGTGCCACGGGGCAGTACTTC. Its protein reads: CSVDLGATGQYF.